Listed below are T cell receptor beta chains from one sample, sequenced in a study of siplizumab effects on memory and regulatory T cells. The protocol was immunoSEQ multiplex PCR, while the TCRdb copy is restricted to in-frame clones and leaves out a portion. The profile covers under 140,000 clones, with roughly 90% appearing a single time and under 1.5% taken by the ten largest. The sample taken for sequencing was CD4+ T cells sorted from blood. These receptors were taken from a human donor in good health. CDR3s include the opening cysteine and the closing phenylalanine or tryptophan. The order of the fields is V gene, J gene, clone size, D gene, CDR3 protein, CDR3 DNA. The D gene is left open where the match is weak. Expanded clones are given a class, and other clones once, few, many or no size at all.

v_gene: TRBV5-1; j_gene: TRBJ2-5; abundance: -; d_gene: -; CDR3aa: CASSLTGMAQETQYF; CDR3nt: TGCGCCAGCAGCCTCACAGGGATGGCCCAAGAGACCCAGTACTTC
v_gene: TRBV29-1; j_gene: TRBJ1-2; abundance: -; d_gene: -; CDR3aa: CSVWVDSYYGYTF; CDR3nt: TGCAGCGTTTGGGTGGACAGTTACTATGGCTACACCTTC
v_gene: TRBV15; j_gene: TRBJ1-1; abundance: -; d_gene: -; CDR3aa: CATSRDSSGGLRNTEAFF; CDR3nt: TGTGCCACCAGCAGAGATTCTTCCGGGGGCCTAAGAAACACTGAAGCTTTCTTT
v_gene: TRBV6-1; j_gene: TRBJ1-2; abundance: -; d_gene: -; CDR3aa: CASSADGNYGYTF; CDR3nt: TGTGCCAGCAGTGCAGACGGGAACTATGGCTACACCTTC
v_gene: TRBV4-2; j_gene: TRBJ2-1; abundance: once; d_gene: TRBD2; CDR3aa: CASSQVGLDMREQFF; CDR3nt: TGTGCCAGCAGCCAAGTAGGACTAGATATGAGAGAGCAGTTCTTC
v_gene: TRBV19; j_gene: TRBJ1-5; abundance: -; d_gene: -; CDR3aa: CASKGAKPNSNQPQHF; CDR3nt: TGTGCCAGTAAAGGGGCGAAGCCTAATAGCAATCAGCCCCAGCATTTT
v_gene: TRBV6-5; j_gene: TRBJ1-5; abundance: -; d_gene: TRBD1; CDR3aa: CASSYRQGGNQPQHF; CDR3nt: TGTGCCAGCAGTTACCGACAGGGGGGCAATCAGCCCCAGCATTTT
v_gene: TRBV18; j_gene: TRBJ2-3; abundance: -; d_gene: TRBD1; CDR3aa: CASSPEGQGVTDTQYF; CDR3nt: TGTGCCAGCTCACCGGAAGGACAGGGCGTTACAGATACGCAGTATTTT
v_gene: TRBV2; j_gene: TRBJ2-2; abundance: few; d_gene: -; CDR3aa: CARKEGQGTNTGELFF; CDR3nt: TGTGCCAGGAAAGAGGGTCAGGGGACCAACACCGGGGAGCTGTTTTTT
v_gene: TRBV2; j_gene: TRBJ1-5; abundance: few; d_gene: -; CDR3aa: CASRGQKGDQPQHF; CDR3nt: TGTGCCAGCCGGGGCCAGAAAGGGGATCAGCCCCAGCATTTT
v_gene: TRBV29-1; j_gene: TRBJ2-7; abundance: -; d_gene: -; CDR3aa: CNVNGQSSSYEQYF; CDR3nt: TGCAACGTAAACGGGCAGTCGAGCTCCTACGAGCAGTACTTC
v_gene: TRBV7-2; j_gene: TRBJ1-2; abundance: few; d_gene: TRBD1; CDR3aa: CASSPYIRTGEGGYTF; CDR3nt: TGTGCCAGCAGCCCTTACATAAGGACAGGGGAAGGTGGCTACACCTTC
v_gene: TRBV5-6; j_gene: TRBJ2-7; abundance: few; d_gene: TRBD2; CDR3aa: CASSSHLLATQYYEQYF; CDR3nt: TGTGCCAGCAGCTCACACCTACTAGCGACCCAATACTACGAGCAGTACTTC
v_gene: TRBV6-5; j_gene: TRBJ2-7; abundance: -; d_gene: TRBD1; CDR3aa: CASSRTGDHEQYF; CDR3nt: TGTGCCAGCAGCAGGACAGGGGATCACGAGCAGTACTTC
v_gene: TRBV15; j_gene: TRBJ2-5; abundance: -; d_gene: -; CDR3aa: CATSRGRRETQYF; CDR3nt: TGTGCCACCAGCAGGGGTCGACGAGAGACCCAGTACTTC
v_gene: TRBV7-8; j_gene: TRBJ1-2; abundance: -; d_gene: -; CDR3aa: CASSHGQANYGYTF; CDR3nt: TGTGCCAGCAGCCACGGTCAGGCTAACTATGGCTACACCTTC
v_gene: TRBV11-2; j_gene: TRBJ2-2; abundance: -; d_gene: -; CDR3aa: CASRPGWVGELFF; CDR3nt: TGTGCCAGCAGGCCAGGATGGGTTGGGGAGCTGTTTTTT
v_gene: TRBV29-1; j_gene: TRBJ1-2; abundance: -; d_gene: -; CDR3aa: CSAGPEANYGYTF; CDR3nt: TGCAGCGCCGGTCCAGAAGCTAACTATGGCTACACCTTC
v_gene: TRBV4-1; j_gene: TRBJ1-2; abundance: -; d_gene: TRBD1; CDR3aa: CASSQGQGIGYTF; CDR3nt: TGCGCCAGCAGCCAGGGACAGGGGATTGGCTACACCTTC
v_gene: TRBV28; j_gene: TRBJ2-1; abundance: once; d_gene: -; CDR3aa: CASRRPPGQVNNEQFF; CDR3nt: TGTGCCAGCAGGAGACCCCCGGGACAAGTTAACAATGAGCAGTTCTTC
v_gene: TRBV7-9; j_gene: TRBJ2-2; abundance: -; d_gene: -; CDR3aa: CASSLGPGLVKGELFF; CDR3nt: TGTGCCAGCAGCTTAGGACCGGGCCTAGTAAAGGGGGAGCTGTTTTTT
v_gene: TRBV6-1; j_gene: TRBJ2-7; abundance: -; d_gene: -; CDR3aa: CASKWGDVEQYF; CDR3nt: TGTGCCAGCAAATGGGGGGATGTCGAGCAGTACTTC
v_gene: TRBV6-1; j_gene: TRBJ2-5; abundance: -; d_gene: TRBD2; CDR3aa: CASMLAGAGETQYF; CDR3nt: TGTGCCAGCATGCTAGCGGGAGCTGGGGAGACCCAGTACTTC
v_gene: TRBV18; j_gene: TRBJ1-2; abundance: once; d_gene: -; CDR3aa: CASSPPAGTRYGYTF; CDR3nt: TGTGCCAGCTCACCCCCGGCGGGGACACGTTATGGCTACACCTTC
v_gene: TRBV7-9; j_gene: TRBJ2-7; abundance: few; d_gene: -; CDR3aa: CASSLGSYEQYF; CDR3nt: TGTGCCAGCAGCTTAGGGTCCTACGAGCAGTACTTC
v_gene: TRBV6-5; j_gene: TRBJ2-1; abundance: -; d_gene: TRBD2; CDR3aa: CASSLTSGSSGEQFF; CDR3nt: TGTGCCAGCAGCTTGACTAGCGGGAGCTCGGGTGAGCAGTTCTTC
v_gene: TRBV11-3; j_gene: TRBJ2-6; abundance: -; d_gene: TRBD2; CDR3aa: CASSFGRAGANVLTF; CDR3nt: TGTGCCAGCAGCTTCGGGAGGGCTGGGGCCAACGTCCTGACTTTC
v_gene: TRBV6-5; j_gene: TRBJ1-5; abundance: -; d_gene: TRBD1; CDR3aa: CASSLGQGGNQPQHF; CDR3nt: TGTGCCAGCAGCTTGGGACAGGGCGGCAATCAGCCCCAGCATTTT
v_gene: TRBV5-6; j_gene: TRBJ1-1; abundance: -; d_gene: -; CDR3aa: CASGDSRSPHGAFF; CDR3nt: TGTGCCTCCGGGGATAGTCGGAGCCCCCACGGAGCTTTCTTT
v_gene: TRBV10-3; j_gene: TRBJ2-3; abundance: -; d_gene: TRBD1; CDR3aa: CAISESKRGQGASDTQYF; CDR3nt: TGTGCCATCAGTGAGTCGAAAAGGGGACAGGGGGCAAGTGATACGCAGTATTTT
v_gene: TRBV5-1; j_gene: TRBJ2-2; abundance: -; d_gene: -; CDR3aa: CASSQGTGELFF; CDR3nt: TGCGCCAGCAGCCAGGGTACCGGGGAGCTGTTTTTT
v_gene: TRBV6-5; j_gene: TRBJ1-6; abundance: few; d_gene: TRBD1; CDR3aa: CASSTKQGANSPLHF; CDR3nt: TGTGCCAGCAGTACTAAACAGGGGGCTAATTCACCCCTCCACTTT
v_gene: TRBV13; j_gene: TRBJ1-3; abundance: -; d_gene: -; CDR3aa: CASSRISGNTIYF; CDR3nt: TGTGCCAGCAGCCGAATCTCTGGAAACACCATATATTTT
v_gene: TRBV5-4; j_gene: TRBJ2-7; abundance: -; d_gene: TRBD2; CDR3aa: CASSAGLAGTYEQYF; CDR3nt: TGTGCCAGCAGCGCCGGACTAGCGGGGACCTACGAGCAGTACTTC
v_gene: TRBV6-6; j_gene: TRBJ2-3; abundance: few; d_gene: TRBD2; CDR3aa: CASSYSGRALDTQYF; CDR3nt: TGTGCCAGCAGCTATAGCGGGAGGGCCTTAGATACGCAGTATTTT
v_gene: TRBV7-8; j_gene: TRBJ1-2; abundance: once; d_gene: -; CDR3aa: CASSATDRSSYGYTF; CDR3nt: TGTGCCAGCAGCGCTACGGACAGAAGCTCCTATGGCTACACCTTC
v_gene: TRBV6-5; j_gene: TRBJ1-2; abundance: -; d_gene: -; CDR3aa: CASSSRDIYGYTF; CDR3nt: TGTGCCAGCAGTTCCCGGGACATCTATGGCTACACCTTC
v_gene: TRBV9; j_gene: TRBJ1-6; abundance: -; d_gene: TRBD1; CDR3aa: CASSVGTGGMNSPLHF; CDR3nt: TGTGCCAGCAGCGTCGGGACAGGGGGCATGAATTCACCCCTCCACTTT
v_gene: TRBV6-1; j_gene: TRBJ2-5; abundance: -; d_gene: TRBD2; CDR3aa: CASTSGGKETQYF; CDR3nt: TGTGCCAGCACTAGCGGGGGGAAGGAGACCCAGTACTTC
v_gene: TRBV10-2; j_gene: TRBJ2-7; abundance: -; d_gene: TRBD1; CDR3aa: CASWDRSYEQYF; CDR3nt: TGCGCCAGCTGGGACAGATCCTACGAGCAGTACTTC
v_gene: TRBV2; j_gene: TRBJ1-5; abundance: few; d_gene: -; CDR3aa: CASTGGGAVQPQHF; CDR3nt: TGTGCCAGCACTGGTGGGGGGGCGGTTCAGCCCCAGCATTTT
v_gene: TRBV29-1; j_gene: TRBJ2-1; abundance: -; d_gene: TRBD1; CDR3aa: CSVAQPTGGDEQFF; CDR3nt: TGCAGCGTTGCCCAACCGACAGGGGGCGATGAGCAGTTCTTC
v_gene: TRBV7-3; j_gene: TRBJ2-7; abundance: -; d_gene: -; CDR3aa: CASSLGRDYEQYF; CDR3nt: TGTGCCAGCAGCTTAGGCAGGGACTACGAGCAGTACTTC
v_gene: TRBV6-5; j_gene: TRBJ2-1; abundance: once; d_gene: TRBD2; CDR3aa: CASSYGLAGPNEQFF; CDR3nt: TGTGCCAGCAGTTACGGTCTAGCGGGACCCAATGAGCAGTTCTTC
v_gene: TRBV7-8; j_gene: TRBJ2-6; abundance: few; d_gene: -; CDR3aa: CASSPRFSGANVLTF; CDR3nt: TGTGCCAGCAGCCCACGGTTCTCTGGGGCCAACGTCCTGACTTTC
v_gene: TRBV7-6; j_gene: TRBJ2-5; abundance: -; d_gene: TRBD1; CDR3aa: CASSLTATGVETQYF; CDR3nt: TGTGCCAGCAGCTTAACCGCGACAGGGGTAGAGACCCAGTACTTC
v_gene: TRBV18; j_gene: TRBJ2-2; abundance: -; d_gene: -; CDR3aa: CASSPRSAAGELFF; CDR3nt: TGTGCCAGCTCACCTCGGTCGGCAGCCGGGGAGCTGTTTTTT